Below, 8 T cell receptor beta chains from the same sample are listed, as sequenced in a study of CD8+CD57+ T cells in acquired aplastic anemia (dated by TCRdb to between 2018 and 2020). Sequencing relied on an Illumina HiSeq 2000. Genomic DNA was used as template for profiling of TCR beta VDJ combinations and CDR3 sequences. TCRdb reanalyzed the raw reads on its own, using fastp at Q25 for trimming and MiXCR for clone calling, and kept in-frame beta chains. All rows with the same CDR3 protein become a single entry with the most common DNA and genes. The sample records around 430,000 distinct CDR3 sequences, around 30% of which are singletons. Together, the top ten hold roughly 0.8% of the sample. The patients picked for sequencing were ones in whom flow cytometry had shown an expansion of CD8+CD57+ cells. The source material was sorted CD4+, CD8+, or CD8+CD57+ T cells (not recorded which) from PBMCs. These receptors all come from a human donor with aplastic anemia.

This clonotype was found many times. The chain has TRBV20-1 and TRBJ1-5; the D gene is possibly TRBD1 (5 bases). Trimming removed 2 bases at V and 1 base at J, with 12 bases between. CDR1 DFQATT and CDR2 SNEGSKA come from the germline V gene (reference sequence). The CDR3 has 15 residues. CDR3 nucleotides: TGCAGTGCTAGACCCGGGACGGCCAGCAATCAGCCCCAGCATTTT. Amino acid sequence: CSARPGTASNQPQHF.

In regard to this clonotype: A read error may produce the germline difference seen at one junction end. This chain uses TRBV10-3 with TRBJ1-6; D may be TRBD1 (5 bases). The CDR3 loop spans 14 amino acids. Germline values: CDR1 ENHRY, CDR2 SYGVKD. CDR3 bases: TGTGCCAGCAGTGGGGGACCAGATAATTCACCCCTCCACTTT. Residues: CASSGGPDNSPLHF.

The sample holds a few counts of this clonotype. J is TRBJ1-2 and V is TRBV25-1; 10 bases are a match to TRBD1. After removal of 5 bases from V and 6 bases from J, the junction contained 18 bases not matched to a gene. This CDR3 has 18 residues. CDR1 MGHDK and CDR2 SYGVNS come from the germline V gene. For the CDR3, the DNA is TGTGCCAGCAGTACGAGGGGGGATCCGGGACAGGGGAGGGATGGCTACACCTTC. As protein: CASSTRGDPGQGRDGYTF.

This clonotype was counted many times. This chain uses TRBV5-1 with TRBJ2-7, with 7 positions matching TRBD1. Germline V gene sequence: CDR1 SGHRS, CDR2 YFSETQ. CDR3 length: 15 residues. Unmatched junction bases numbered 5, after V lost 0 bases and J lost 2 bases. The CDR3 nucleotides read TGCGCCAGCAGCTTGGCCGGACAGGTGACCTACGAGCAGTACTTC. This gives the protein CASSLAGQVTYEQYF.

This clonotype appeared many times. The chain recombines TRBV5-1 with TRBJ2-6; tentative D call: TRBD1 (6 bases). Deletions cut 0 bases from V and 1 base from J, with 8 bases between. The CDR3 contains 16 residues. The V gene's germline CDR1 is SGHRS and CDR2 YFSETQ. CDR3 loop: CASSLGTVSGANVLTF. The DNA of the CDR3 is TGCGCCAGCAGCTTGGGGACAGTTTCTGGGGCCAACGTCCTGACTTTC.

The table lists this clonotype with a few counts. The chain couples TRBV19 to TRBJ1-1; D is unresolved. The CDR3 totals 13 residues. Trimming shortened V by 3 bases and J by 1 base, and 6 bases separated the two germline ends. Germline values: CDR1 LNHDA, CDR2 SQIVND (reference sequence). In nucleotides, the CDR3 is TGTGCCAGTAGTATGACATCGAACACTGAAGCTTTCTTT. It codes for CASSMTSNTEAFF.

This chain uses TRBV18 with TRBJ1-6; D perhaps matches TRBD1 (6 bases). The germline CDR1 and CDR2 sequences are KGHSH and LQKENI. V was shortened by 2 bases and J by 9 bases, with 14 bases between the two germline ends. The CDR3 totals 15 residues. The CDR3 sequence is CASSPSPGQSSPLHF. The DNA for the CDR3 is TGTGCCAGCTCACCATCCCCAGGACAGAGTTCACCCCTCCACTTT.

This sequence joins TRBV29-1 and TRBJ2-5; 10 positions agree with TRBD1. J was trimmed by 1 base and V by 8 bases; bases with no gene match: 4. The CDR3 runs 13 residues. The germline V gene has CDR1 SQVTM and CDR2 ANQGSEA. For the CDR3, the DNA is TGCAGCTTGCGGACAGGGGGCCAAGAGACCCAGTACTTC. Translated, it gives CSLRTGGQETQYF.